The present T cell receptor (beta chain) was sequenced within a study of blood T cells in healthy people across ages. Isolation per sample recovered at least 7 million PBMCs. Trimming took 2 bases from V and 11 from J, leaving 30 bases between them. CDR1 and CDR2 (germline): SNHLY, FYNNEI. The CDR3 length is 18 residues. Study outcomes and limitations: Naive CD4+ cell counts and diversity both ran higher in long-lived than in aged donors.

Notes on this clonotype: Its antigen is undetermined.

The authors ran a second PCR of roughly 6 to 12 cycles using a sample-barcoded 5' primer and a J-beta primer mix. TCRdb fed the 5' RACE reads into MiXCR, producing one record per CDR3 protein. The sample contains approximately 810,000 distinct CDR3 sequences, 35% to 40% of which appear only once. This TCR derives from a man younger than 35 in good health. Sequencing was carried out using blood. This chain uses TRBV2 with TRBJ2-5; D is possibly TRBD2 (7 bases). The CDR3 DNA reads TGTGCCAGCAGTGAATGGCTCTTCGGGGGGCGTGGAGAAAATGAGCAGTACTTC. It translates to CASSEWLFGGRGENEQYF.